This T cell receptor beta chain was obtained from a study of cytomegalovirus exposure and HLA in healthy donors. Study-wide findings and caveats: Among TCR beta chains, those listed as cytomegalovirus-associated numbered 164.

PCR used 60 Vbeta primers and 13 Jbeta primers. This table comes from immunoSEQ multiplex PCR, and its TCRdb copy is limited to in-frame clones, with some not included. Among about 73,000 clones listed, around 75% were seen once. Note on this clone: Its target is unknown.

Germline loops: CDR1 SGHRS, CDR2 YFSETQ. CDR3 length: 15 residues. The junction had 3 bases not matched to a gene; V was cut back by 0 bases and J by 3 bases. The sample consisted of PBMCs. This chain connects TRBV5-1 to TRBJ2-1; 7 nucleotides line up with TRBD2. The receptor was derived from a man in his sixties or seventies in good health and CMV-seronegative. The CDR3 nucleotides read TGCGCCAGCAGCTTGGTGGCGGGGGTCTACAATGAGCAGTTCTTC. Translated, it gives CASSLVAGVYNEQFF.